Described below is a single T cell receptor (beta chain) sequence and its context. This clone has just a few counts. No antigen is known for it. Per-base qualities were not stored, and no clone one base away is much larger. The CDR3 covers 15 residues, taking in both the cysteine and the phenylalanine. The read is trimmed to its CDR3 DNA, 45 bases read in frame from base 1. The germline V gene provides CDR1 MDHEN and CDR2 SYDVKM. V is cut back by 6 bases and J by 10 bases, with 13 bases in the junction unmatched. The source of the sample is a study of blood T cell repertoires in COVID-19 (dated by TCRdb to about 2020). As for the study more broadly: Collaborator samples came from the United States, Italy and Spain and covered acute and convalescent phases of COVID-19. Samples came from the ongoing ImmuneRACE study (first 160 participants) plus 1,254 subjects from 6 global collaborators. Nearly every sample came with metadata listing a de-identified subject ID, COVID-19 status, age in years and sex. The dataset comprised deeply sampled blood TCRbeta repertoires from subjects exposed to, actively infected with, or recovered from COVID-19. HLA class I and class II types, where available, came from metadata supplied by the sample provider rather than from assay-based typing. The material from the prospective study consisted of cDNA or gDNA derived from T cells, B-cell-depleted T cells, or PBMCs. A freely available public database, intended as a resource for researchers studying the immune response to SARS-CoV-2, is where the repertoires were released.

The immunoSEQ Assay, a bias-controlled multiplex PCR, was used to amplify TCRbeta CDR3 regions from genomic DNA. Concerning the study's data processing: The number of nucleated cells in each sample was estimated by amplification of reference gene primers within the assay. To quantify the absolute abundance of each unique TCRbeta CDR3 rearrangement, sequence reads were collapsed and filtered. For each sample, productive Simpson clonality was calculated as the square root of Simpson's diversity index across productive rearrangements. The immuneACCESS repertoire file appears here via TCRdb, limited to in-frame rearrangements. These files lack a portion of the clones; in checked studies, under half of the deficit traces to unresolved V genes, and the cause of the others is not known. The V and J calls and clone size come from that table; D and trimming were worked out from the DNA. This sample holds around 280,000 clones; roughly 87% were observed only once. The top ten clonotypes cover roughly 2% of the sample.

Another Seattle source contributed samples from volunteer blood donors who had recovered from COVID-19. Collaborating institutions collected whole blood in K2EDTA tubes following their own protocols. For TCRbeta analysis, collaborators shipped samples as frozen whole blood, isolated PBMCs, or DNA extracted from either of those sample types. Results and caveats for the whole study, not just this receptor: The amount of clinical and demographic metadata varied by source and participant and was provided uncurated.

The sample comprised peripheral blood. This clonotype was obtained from a woman between 45 and 65 years old who had recovered from COVID-19. The sequence joins TRBV28 to TRBJ1-5, with TRBD1 matching 9 junction bases. The nucleotides read TGTGCCAGCAGCCTGGGACAGGGTTACCGAGCTCCCCAGCATTTT. Translated, it reads CASSLGQGYRAPQHF.